A selection of T cell receptor beta chains follows, all from one sample in a study of identical twins' blood T cells. TCRdb itself ran the 5' RACE reads through MiXCR, one entry per CDR3 protein. The sample has around 380,000 distinct CDR3 sequences; 28% are singletons. Sequenced input: PBMCs. These receptors were collected from a woman between 18 and 55 years old in good health. The CDR3 runs from the conserved cysteine through the conserved F or W. Fields, in order: CDR3 DNA, CDR3 protein, V gene, D gene, clone size, J gene. The D gene is left open where the match is weak. Only part of the rows carry a size: once, few, many, or a class if the clone is expanded.

TGTGCCACCAGCGAGTCGGCAGATACGCAGTATTTT | CATSESADTQYF | TRBV24-1 | . | few | TRBJ2-3
TGCAGTGCTAGTCTCGACAGCGGCAATCAGCCCCAGCATTTT | CSASLDSGNQPQHF | TRBV20-1 | . | . | TRBJ1-5
TGTGCCGCCAGCAGAACCTCATTTTCGACCCAAACCTACGAGCAGTACTTC | CAASRTSFSTQTYEQYF | TRBV15 | . | . | TRBJ2-7
TGCAGTGCTAGAGACGGGGGGCGCGAGACTGAAGCTTTCTTT | CSARDGGRETEAFF | TRBV20-1 | . | . | TRBJ1-1
TGTGCCAGCAGTTACTCGGGACTTCCTCCACGTGATACGCAGTATTTT | CASSYSGLPPRDTQYF | TRBV6-5 | . | . | TRBJ2-3
TGCAGTGCTAAACGGTCTAATGAAAAACTGTTTTTT | CSAKRSNEKLFF | TRBV20-1 | . | . | TRBJ1-4
TGTGCCAGCAGCGTAGTCCCCATCCTAGCGGGAGCTCAAGATACGCAGTATTTT | CASSVVPILAGAQDTQYF | TRBV9 | TRBD2 | . | TRBJ2-3
TGTGCCAGCAGCTTAGGGGTCCCGCGGACGGCTAACAATGAGCAGTTCTTC | CASSLGVPRTANNEQFF | TRBV11-2 | . | . | TRBJ2-1
TGTACCAGCAGGTTTTCGGGCAGAGAAGCTTTCTTT | CTSRFSGREAFF | TRBV12-3/TRBV12-4 | . | . | TRBJ1-1
TGTGCTAGCAGCTTGGACGGGGGGACGAACACCGGGGAGCTGTTTTTT | CASSLDGGTNTGELFF | TRBV7-7 | TRBD2 | . | TRBJ2-2
TGCGCCAGCGGCTCCGGGGGGGTTGGGACCTACAATGAGCAGTTCTTC | CASGSGGVGTYNEQFF | TRBV10-2 | TRBD2 | . | TRBJ2-1
TGTGCCAGCAGTCCCCGAGGACAGCTCTCTGGAAACACCATATATTTT | CASSPRGQLSGNTIYF | TRBV12-3/TRBV12-4 | . | few | TRBJ1-3
TGTGCCAGCAGCACAAGACTAGCGGGAGTTACAGATACGCAGTATTTT | CASSTRLAGVTDTQYF | TRBV7-9 | TRBD2 | few | TRBJ2-3
TGTGCCAGCAGTCCCTCAACATCTTACAATGAGCAGTTCTTC | CASSPSTSYNEQFF | TRBV27 | . | . | TRBJ2-1
TGTGCCAGCCCCCCATCCGGGAGGACCAGCACAGATACGCAGTATTTT | CASPPSGRTSTDTQYF | TRBV28 | TRBD2 | few | TRBJ2-3
TGCGCCAGCAGCTTGGATCAGAGCCTGGATACGCAGTATTTT | CASSLDQSLDTQYF | TRBV5-1 | . | . | TRBJ2-3
TGTGCCAGCAGTTGGTTTCCCGGGGAGCTGTTTTTT | CASSWFPGELFF | TRBV6-5 | . | few | TRBJ2-2
TGTGCCAGCAGACGGGGAAACACTGAAGCTTTCTTT | CASRRGNTEAFF | TRBV6-5 | . | many | TRBJ1-1
TGCAGTGCTCTTCATGGGGGTAACACTGAAGCTTTCTTT | CSALHGGNTEAFF | TRBV20-1 | . | . | TRBJ1-1
TGTGCCAGCAGCCCCCGTCGCGCTGACACTGAAGCTTTCTTT | CASSPRRADTEAFF | TRBV11-2 | . | . | TRBJ1-1